A selection of T cell receptor beta chains follows, all from one sample in a study of tumor-infiltrating lymphocytes in primary liver carcinoma. TCRdb reprocessed the multiplex PCR reads with MiXCR, giving one entry per CDR3 protein. Of around 50,000 distinct CDR3 sequences in the sample, over 70% were seen once. Material: liver tumor tissue from sampling region 3. These receptors were obtained from a man aged 35 to 55 with primary liver carcinoma and hepatitis B virus infection. Each CDR3 is given with its conserved first and last residue. A D gene is named only where the DNA matches it firmly. Clone size appears in some rows only: once, few, many, or a class for an expanded clone.

v_gene	d_gene	j_gene	abundance	CDR3nt	CDR3aa
TRBV11-2	TRBD2	TRBJ2-3	once	TGTGCCAGCAGCCACACTAGCGGCTTCGAGAATATGCAGTATTTC	CASSHTSGFENMQYF
TRBV4-2	NA	TRBJ2-7	NA	TGTGTCAGCAGCCGAAACCCGGGACTTATCCACGAGCAGTACTTC	CVSSRNPGLIHEQYF
TRBV5-1	TRBD2	TRBJ2-1	many	TGCGCCAGCAGCGAGACTAGCGGGAGTGTGTATGAGCAGTTCTTC	CASSETSGSVYEQFF
TRBV5-1	TRBD2	TRBJ2-3	NA	TGCGCCAGCAGCTTACTAGCGGGATGCATAGATACGCAGTATTTT	CASSLLAGCIDTQYF
TRBV10-3	TRBD1	TRBJ2-7	many	TGTGCCATCAGGTCTTTGGGACAGGGAGGCTCCTCCTACGAGCAGTACTTC	CAIRSLGQGGSSYEQYF
TRBV12-3/TRBV12-4	NA	TRBJ2-7	medium-sized	TGTGCCAGCAGGCCACGAGGAGGGGGGAACTACGAGCAGTACTTC	CASRPRGGGNYEQYF
TRBV11-2	NA	TRBJ2-7	few	TGTGCCAGTAGCCAATATTCTGGAGGGGGCTACAAACAGTACTTC	CASSQYSGGGYKQYF
TRBV4-1	TRBD1	TRBJ2-2	once	TGCGCCAGTACTCGGGACAGGGTTTTCACCGGGCAGCTGTTTTTT	CASTRDRVFTGQLFF
TRBV5-5	NA	TRBJ1-1	NA	TGTGCCAGCAGCCGGGGTGGGGAGCGTGGGGCTGAAGCTTTCTTT	CASSRGGERGAEAFF
TRBV29-1	NA	TRBJ1-1	NA	TGCAGCCTTGACGATAGTTACACTGAAGCTTTCTTT	CSLDDSYTEAFF
TRBV20-1	NA	TRBJ2-1	NA	TGCAGTGCTCCCGTCCCCGCTCCATCGGGGTTCAATGAGCAGTTCTTC	CSAPVPAPSGFNEQFF
TRBV6-5	NA	TRBJ1-6	NA	TGTGCCAGCAGTCCTACACATTGGACATTTTATAATTCACCCCTCCACTTT	CASSPTHWTFYNSPLHF
TRBV29-1	NA	TRBJ2-3	once	TGCAGCGTTGGATACCAGGACCACGGCTACACAGATATGCAGTATTTT	CSVGYQDHGYTDMQYF
TRBV7-9	TRBD2	TRBJ2-1	many	TGTGCCAGCAGCCCTGTATGGCTAGCGGGAGACAATGAGCAGTTCTTC	CASSPVWLAGDNEQFF
TRBV4-2	NA	TRBJ2-5	NA	TGTGCCAGCAGCCAGCGGCTAGCCGGGGAGGAGACCCGGTACTTC	CASSQRLAGEETRYF
TRBV11-1	TRBD2	TRBJ2-3	NA	TGTGCCAGCAGCAGGGGACTAGCGGTTAGCATATATACGCAGTATTTT	CASSRGLAVSIYTQYF
TRBV12-3/TRBV12-4	TRBD1	TRBJ1-1	NA	TGTGTCATCAAGACAGGGTGGAACTCTGAAGCTTTCTTT	CVIKTGWNSEAFF
TRBV4-1	TRBD2	TRBJ2-1	NA	TGCGTCAGCAGCCAAGCGGGAGGTGAGCAGTTATTC	CVSSQAGGEQLF
TRBV11-2	NA	TRBJ2-7	NA	TGTGCCAACAGCTTAACTGACATTGCATACGAGCAGTACTTC	CANSLTDIAYEQYF
TRBV19	NA	TRBJ2-7	NA	TGTGCCAGTAGTTCTAGTGAGGGCTCCTACGAGCAGTACTTC	CASSSSEGSYEQYF
TRBV10-3	NA	TRBJ2-2	many	TGTGCCACCAGAAGGCCCTCCACCGGGGAGCTGTTTTTT	CATRRPSTGELFF
TRBV7-2	TRBD1	TRBJ2-7	NA	TGTGCCAGCAGCCCGGGACAGTCGGGTTACGAGCAGTACTTC	CASSPGQSGYEQYF
TRBV4-2	NA	TRBJ1-5	NA	TGTACCAGCGGCCAAATAGAGACGCGGCAGCCCCAGCATTTT	CTSGQIETRQPQHF
TRBV5-1	TRBD2	TRBJ2-1	few	TGCGCCAGCAGCTTGGCTAGCGGGGGGCACAATGGGCAGTTCTTC	CASSLASGGHNGQFF
TRBV29-1	NA	TRBJ2-3	NA	TGCAGCGCTCCCGGGACTCCTTCTAGCACAGATACCCAGTATTTT	CSAPGTPSSTDTQYF
TRBV10-3	TRBD1	TRBJ2-2	few	TGTGTCTCCCGACAGGGCTCCACCGGGGAGCTGTTTTTT	CVSRQGSTGELFF
TRBV10-1	NA	TRBJ2-5	many	TGCGCCAGCAGTGAGGAAGGCCAAGAGACCCAGTACTTC	CASSEEGQETQYF
TRBV18	TRBD1	TRBJ2-3	few	TGTGCCAGCTCACAGGGAGACAGGGAGACAGATACGCAGTATTTT	CASSQGDRETDTQYF
TRBV10-3	TRBD1	TRBJ1-2	NA	TGTGCCATTAGTGAGTCGGACAGGGGGCGCGTAGGTGGCTACACCTTC	CAISESDRGRVGGYTF
TRBV6-1	TRBD2	TRBJ2-3	NA	TGTGCCGGCAGTCAATTAGCGGGTTTAACCACAGATATGCGGTATTTT	CAGSQLAGLTTDMRYF
TRBV6-6	NA	TRBJ2-5	many	TGTGCCAGCGGAGAAAGGGTTCAAGAGACCCAGTACTTC	CASGERVQETQYF
TRBV11-1	TRBD1	TRBJ2-7	NA	TGTGCCAGCAGCGACGGGACAGCCTACGAGCAGTACTTC	CASSDGTAYEQYF
TRBV29-1	TRBD1	TRBJ2-1	once	TGCAGATTGCCGGGACAGGGGGTGGATGAGCAGTTCTTC	CRLPGQGVDEQFF
TRBV10-2	NA	TRBJ2-7	NA	TGCGACAGCAGACAGCCGGGACCAGCCGAGCAGTACTTC	CDSRQPGPAEQYF
TRBV6-1	TRBD1	TRBJ2-7	NA	TGTGCCAGCAGTGCAGGGGGTCACAAACAGTACTTC	CASSAGGHKQYF
TRBV11-2	NA	TRBJ2-1	few	TGTGCCAGCAGCTTATACCGGCTAGTTAGTGAGCAGTTCTTC	CASSLYRLVSEQFF
TRBV11-1	NA	TRBJ2-7	NA	TGTGCCAGCCGCCAGTGGTTTAACGAGCAGTACTTC	CASRQWFNEQYF
TRBV5-4	TRBD1	TRBJ2-1	once	TGTGCCAGCAGCCATTCTCCCGGGACAGGGTCACAGCAACAGTTCTTC	CASSHSPGTGSQQQFF
TRBV10-3	TRBD2	TRBJ2-5	many	TGTGCCATCAGTGACGGGCAGGGAGGGGAGACCCAGTACTTC	CAISDGQGGETQYF
TRBV2	TRBD1	TRBJ1-4	many	TGTGCCAGCGGACCACTGACAGGGAATGAAAAACTGTTTTTT	CASGPLTGNEKLFF
TRBV6-5	NA	TRBJ1-2	many	TGTGCCAGCAGCCTCGGACCCCGGGACACCCTCTATGGCTACACCTTC	CASSLGPRDTLYGYTF
TRBV2	NA	TRBJ2-5	many	TGTGCCAGCGACAGGTTTCAAGAGACCCAGTACTTC	CASDRFQETQYF
TRBV11-2	NA	TRBJ2-1	NA	TGTGCCAGCAGCTCTGACCCTAGGAGGACCGGGAGTTGCAATGAGCGGTTCTTC	CASSSDPRRTGSCNERFF
TRBV11-2	NA	TRBJ2-7	once	TGCGCCAGCAGCTTAGGCCTAGGCACTGAGCAGTACTTC	CASSLGLGTEQYF
TRBV11-1	TRBD2	TRBJ2-1	NA	TGTGCCAGCAGCCTGAGACTAGCGATAGAAGTTGACAATGAGCAGTTCTTC	CASSLRLAIEVDNEQFF
TRBV7-8	NA	TRBJ1-1	NA	TGTGCCAGCAGCCCGACGGAATCACTGTACACTGAAGCTTTCTTT	CASSPTESLYTEAFF
TRBV29-1	NA	TRBJ2-2	once	TGCAGCGTTGAAGTAAGGGGGAGAGGGGCCGTGGAGCTGTTTTTT	CSVEVRGRGAVELFF
TRBV11-1	NA	TRBJ2-2	NA	TGTGCCATCAGCTTACTAGCCGGTGGGGAGCTATTTTTT	CAISLLAGGELFF
TRBV12-3/TRBV12-4	TRBD2	TRBJ2-1	NA	TGTGCAAGCCGCGGACTAGCGTGTCCCAATGAGCAGTTCTTC	CASRGLACPNEQFF
TRBV11-2	NA	TRBJ2-7	NA	TGTGCCAGCAGCTTAAACGACACTGCCCATGAGCAGTACTTC	CASSLNDTAHEQYF
TRBV5-1	NA	TRBJ2-1	many	TGCGCCAGCAGCCGGGACTTGCGGTCCTCCTACAATGAGCAGTTCTTC	CASSRDLRSSYNEQFF
TRBV7-8	NA	TRBJ2-7	NA	TGCGCCAGCAGCTTAGGGACGGACAACAACGAGCAGTACTTC	CASSLGTDNNEQYF
TRBV29-1	TRBD1	TRBJ2-1	medium-sized	TGCAGCGTTGAGCGCCGGGACAGGGGTTACAATGAGCAGTTCTTC	CSVERRDRGYNEQFF
TRBV11-2	NA	TRBJ2-5	NA	TGTGCCAGCGGATCCCGGAGCTCGGCCCACCAAGAGACCCAGTACTTC	CASGSRSSAHQETQYF
TRBV11-2	TRBD2	TRBJ2-1	few	TGTGTCAGCAGTTTGGATACCGGACTAGCCATGGGTGAGCAGTTCTTC	CVSSLDTGLAMGEQFF
TRBV7-9	TRBD1	TRBJ2-5	many	TGTGCCAGCACTGAAGGGGACAGGGGGCTTCGGGAGACCCAGTACTTC	CASTEGDRGLRETQYF